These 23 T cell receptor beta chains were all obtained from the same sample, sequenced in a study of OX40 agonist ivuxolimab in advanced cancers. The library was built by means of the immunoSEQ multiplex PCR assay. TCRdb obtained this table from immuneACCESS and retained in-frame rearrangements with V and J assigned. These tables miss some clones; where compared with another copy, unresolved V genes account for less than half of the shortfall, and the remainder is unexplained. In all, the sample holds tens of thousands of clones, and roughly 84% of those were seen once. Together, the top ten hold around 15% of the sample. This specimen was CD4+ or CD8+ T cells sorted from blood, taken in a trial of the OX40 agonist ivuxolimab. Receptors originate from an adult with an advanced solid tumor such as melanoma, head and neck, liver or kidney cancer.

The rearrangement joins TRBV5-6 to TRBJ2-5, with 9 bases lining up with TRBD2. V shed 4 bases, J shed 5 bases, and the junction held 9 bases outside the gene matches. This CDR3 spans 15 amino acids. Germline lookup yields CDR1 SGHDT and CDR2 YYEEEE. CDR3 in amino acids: CASSRWGTSPETQYF. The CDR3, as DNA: TGTGCCAGCAGCCGATGGGGGACTAGCCCGGAGACCCAGTACTTC.

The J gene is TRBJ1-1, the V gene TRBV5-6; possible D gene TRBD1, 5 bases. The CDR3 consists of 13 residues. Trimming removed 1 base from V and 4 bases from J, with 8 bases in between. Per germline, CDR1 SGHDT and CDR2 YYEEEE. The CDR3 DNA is TGTGCCAGCAGCTTGCAGGGAGGCACTGAAGCTTTCTTT. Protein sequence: CASSLQGGTEAFF.

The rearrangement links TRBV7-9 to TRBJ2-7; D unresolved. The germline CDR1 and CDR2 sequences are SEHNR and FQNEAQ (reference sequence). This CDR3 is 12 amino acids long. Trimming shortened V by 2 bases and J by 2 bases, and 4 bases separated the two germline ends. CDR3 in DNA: TGTGCCAGCAGCTTATTCCCCTACGAGCAGTACTTC. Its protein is CASSLFPYEQYF.

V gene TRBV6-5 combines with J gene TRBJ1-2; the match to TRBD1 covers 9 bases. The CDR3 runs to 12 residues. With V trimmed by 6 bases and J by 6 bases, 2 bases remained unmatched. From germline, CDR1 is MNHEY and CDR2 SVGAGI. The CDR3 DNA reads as TGTGCCAGCAGAAGGACAGGGGATGGCTACACCTTC. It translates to CASRRTGDGYTF.

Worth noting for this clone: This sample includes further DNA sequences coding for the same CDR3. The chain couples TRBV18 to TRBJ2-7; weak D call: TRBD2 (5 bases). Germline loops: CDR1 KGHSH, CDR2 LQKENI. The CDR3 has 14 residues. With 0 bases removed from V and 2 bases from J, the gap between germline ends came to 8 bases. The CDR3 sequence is CASSPPGLTYEQYF. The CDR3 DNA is TGTGCCAGCTCACCACCCGGACTGACCTACGAGCAGTACTTC.

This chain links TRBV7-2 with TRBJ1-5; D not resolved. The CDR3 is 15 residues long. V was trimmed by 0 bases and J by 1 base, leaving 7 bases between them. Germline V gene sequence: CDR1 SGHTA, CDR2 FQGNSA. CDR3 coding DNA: TGTGCCAGCAGCTTAGCGCCCGGGAGCAATCAGCCCCAGCATTTT. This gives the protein CASSLAPGSNQPQHF.

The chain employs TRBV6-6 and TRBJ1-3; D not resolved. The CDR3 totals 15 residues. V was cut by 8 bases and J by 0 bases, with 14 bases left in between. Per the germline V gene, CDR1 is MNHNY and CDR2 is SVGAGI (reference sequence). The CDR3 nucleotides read TGTGCCAGCTCTTCGAACACCTACTCTGGAAACACCATATATTTT. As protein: CASSSNTYSGNTIYF.

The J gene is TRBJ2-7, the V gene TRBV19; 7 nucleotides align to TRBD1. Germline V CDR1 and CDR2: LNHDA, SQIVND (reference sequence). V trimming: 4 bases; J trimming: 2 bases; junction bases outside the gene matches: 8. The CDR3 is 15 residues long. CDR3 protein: CASSRGTGETYEQYF. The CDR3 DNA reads TGTGCCAGTAGTAGGGGTACAGGGGAGACCTACGAGCAGTACTTC.

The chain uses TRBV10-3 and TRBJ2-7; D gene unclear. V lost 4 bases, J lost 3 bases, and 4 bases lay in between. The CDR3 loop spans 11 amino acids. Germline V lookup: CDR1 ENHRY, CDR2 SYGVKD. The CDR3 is CAISAGYEQYF. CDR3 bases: TGTGCCATCAGTGCCGGCTACGAGCAGTACTTC.

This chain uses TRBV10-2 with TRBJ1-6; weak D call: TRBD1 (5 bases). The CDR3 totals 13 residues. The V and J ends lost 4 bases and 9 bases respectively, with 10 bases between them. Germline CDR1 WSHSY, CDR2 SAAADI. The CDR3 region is CASSVGQVSPLHF. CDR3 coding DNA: TGCGCCAGCAGTGTTGGACAAGTTTCACCCCTCCACTTT.

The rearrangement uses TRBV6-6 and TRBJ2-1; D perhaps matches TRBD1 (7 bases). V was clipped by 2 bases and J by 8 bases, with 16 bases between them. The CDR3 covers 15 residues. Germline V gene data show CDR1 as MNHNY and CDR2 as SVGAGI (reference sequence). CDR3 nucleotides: TGTGCCAGCAGTTACCTGGGCAGGGGGGAGCATGAGCAGTTCTTC. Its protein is CASSYLGRGEHEQFF.

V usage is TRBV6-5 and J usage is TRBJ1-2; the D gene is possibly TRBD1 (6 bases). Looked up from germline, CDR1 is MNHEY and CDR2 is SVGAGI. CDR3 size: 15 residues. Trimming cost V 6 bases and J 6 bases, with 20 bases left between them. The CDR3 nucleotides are TGTGCCAGCAGACATCATCTAGGGGGGCAAGATGGCTACACCTTC. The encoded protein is CASRHHLGGQDGYTF.

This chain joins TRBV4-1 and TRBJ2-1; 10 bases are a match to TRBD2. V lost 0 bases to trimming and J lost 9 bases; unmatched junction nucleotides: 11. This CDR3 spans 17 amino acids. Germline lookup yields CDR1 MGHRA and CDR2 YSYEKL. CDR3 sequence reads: CASSQDLTSGWAGEQFF. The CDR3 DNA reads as TGCGCCAGCAGCCAAGATTTGACTAGCGGGTGGGCGGGTGAGCAGTTCTTC.

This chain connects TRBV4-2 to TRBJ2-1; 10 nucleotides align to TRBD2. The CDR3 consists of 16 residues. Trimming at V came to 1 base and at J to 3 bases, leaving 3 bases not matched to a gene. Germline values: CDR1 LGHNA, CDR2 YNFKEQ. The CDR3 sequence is CASSQGSSGSYNEQFF. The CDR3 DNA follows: TGTGCCAGCAGCCAAGGTTCTAGCGGGAGCTACAATGAGCAGTTCTTC.

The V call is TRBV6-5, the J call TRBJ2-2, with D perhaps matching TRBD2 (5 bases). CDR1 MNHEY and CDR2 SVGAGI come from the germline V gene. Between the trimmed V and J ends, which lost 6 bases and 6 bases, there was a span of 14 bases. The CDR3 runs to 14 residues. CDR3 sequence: CASRRAPGAGELFF. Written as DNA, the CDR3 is TGTGCCAGCAGGCGGGCACCCGGAGCCGGGGAGCTGTTTTTT.

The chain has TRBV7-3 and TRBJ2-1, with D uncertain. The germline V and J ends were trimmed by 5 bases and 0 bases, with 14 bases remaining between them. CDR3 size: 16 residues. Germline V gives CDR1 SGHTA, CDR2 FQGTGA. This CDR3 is CASSPLGRSSYNEQFF. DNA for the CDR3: TGTGCCAGCAGCCCCCTCGGAAGAAGCTCCTACAATGAGCAGTTCTTC. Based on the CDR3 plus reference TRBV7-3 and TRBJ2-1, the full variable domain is GAGVSQTPSNKVTEKGKYVELRCDPISGHTALYWYRQSLGQGPEFLIYFQGTGAADDSGLPNDRFFAVRPEGSVSTLKIQRTERGDSAVYLCASSPLGRSSYNEQFFGPGTRLTVL.

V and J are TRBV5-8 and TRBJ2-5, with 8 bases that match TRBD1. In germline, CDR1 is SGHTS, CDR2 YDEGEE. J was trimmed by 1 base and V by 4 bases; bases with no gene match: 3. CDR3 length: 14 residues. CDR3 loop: CASSAGQGQETQYF. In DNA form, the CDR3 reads TGTGCCAGCAGCGCAGGACAGGGCCAAGAGACCCAGTACTTC.

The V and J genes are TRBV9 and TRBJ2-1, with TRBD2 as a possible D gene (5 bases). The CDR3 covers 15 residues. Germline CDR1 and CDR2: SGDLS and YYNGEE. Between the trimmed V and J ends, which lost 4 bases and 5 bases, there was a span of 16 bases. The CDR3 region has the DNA TGTGCCAGCAGCCATGCTAGCTTCGGGGACAATGAGCAGTTCTTC. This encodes CASSHASFGDNEQFF.

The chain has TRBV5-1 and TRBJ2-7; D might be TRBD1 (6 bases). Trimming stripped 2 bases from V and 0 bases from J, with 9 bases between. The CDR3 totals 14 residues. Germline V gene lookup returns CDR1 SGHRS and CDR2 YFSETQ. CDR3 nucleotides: TGCGCCAGCAGCTTCCGGACAGCCTCCTACGAGCAGTACTTC. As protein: CASSFRTASYEQYF.

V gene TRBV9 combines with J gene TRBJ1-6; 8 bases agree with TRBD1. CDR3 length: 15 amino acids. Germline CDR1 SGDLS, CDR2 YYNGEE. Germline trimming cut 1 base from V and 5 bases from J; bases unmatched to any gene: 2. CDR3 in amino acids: CASSVQGADNSPLHF. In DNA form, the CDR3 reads TGTGCCAGCAGCGTACAGGGGGCTGATAATTCACCCCTCCACTTT. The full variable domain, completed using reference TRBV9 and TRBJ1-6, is DSGVTQTPKHLITATGQRVTLRCSPRSGDLSVYWYQQSLDQGLQFLIQYYNGEERAKGNILERFSAQQFPDLHSELNLSSLELGDSALYFCASSVQGADNSPLHFGNGTRLTVT.

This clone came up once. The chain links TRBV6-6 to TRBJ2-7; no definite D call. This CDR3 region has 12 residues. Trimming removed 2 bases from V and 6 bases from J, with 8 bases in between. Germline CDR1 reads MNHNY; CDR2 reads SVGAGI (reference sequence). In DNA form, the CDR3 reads TGTGCCAGCAGTTACGCCCTGGGCGAGCAGTACTTC. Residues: CASSYALGEQYF.

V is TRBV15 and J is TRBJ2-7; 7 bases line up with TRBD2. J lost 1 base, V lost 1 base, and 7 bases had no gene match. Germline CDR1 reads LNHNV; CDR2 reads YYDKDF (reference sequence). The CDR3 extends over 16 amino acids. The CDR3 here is CATSRVSGAGSYEQYF. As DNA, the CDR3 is TGTGCCACCAGCAGAGTAAGCGGGGCCGGGTCCTACGAGCAGTACTTC.

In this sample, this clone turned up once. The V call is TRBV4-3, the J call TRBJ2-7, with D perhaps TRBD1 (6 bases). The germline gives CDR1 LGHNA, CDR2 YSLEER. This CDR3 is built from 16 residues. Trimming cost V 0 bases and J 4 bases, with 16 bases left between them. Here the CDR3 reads CASSQDYPQGWYEQYF. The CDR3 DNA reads TGCGCCAGCAGCCAAGATTACCCACAGGGCTGGTACGAGCAGTACTTC.